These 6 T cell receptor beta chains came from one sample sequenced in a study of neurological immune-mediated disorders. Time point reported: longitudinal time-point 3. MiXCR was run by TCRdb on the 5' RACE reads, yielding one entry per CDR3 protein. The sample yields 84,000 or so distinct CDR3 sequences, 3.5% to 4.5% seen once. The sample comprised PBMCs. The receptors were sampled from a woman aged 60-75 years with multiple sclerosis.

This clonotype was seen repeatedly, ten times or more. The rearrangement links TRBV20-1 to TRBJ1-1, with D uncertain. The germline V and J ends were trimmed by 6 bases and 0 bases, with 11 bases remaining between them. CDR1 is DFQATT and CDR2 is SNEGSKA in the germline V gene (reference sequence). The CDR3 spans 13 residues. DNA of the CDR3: TGCAGTGCCAGCGGGCGGATGAACACTGAAGCTTTCTTT. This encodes CSASGRMNTEAFF.

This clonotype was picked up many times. In nucleotides, the CDR3 is TGTGCCATCAGTGGGGGGACAGGGACCTACGAGCAGTACTTC. The encoded protein is CAISGGTGTYEQYF. V usage is TRBV10-3 and J usage is TRBJ2-7, with 9 bases identical to TRBD1. Looked up from germline, CDR1 is ENHRY and CDR2 is SYGVKD. The CDR3 has 14 amino acids. The ends lost 4 bases at V and 2 bases at J; junction bases unmatched: 3.

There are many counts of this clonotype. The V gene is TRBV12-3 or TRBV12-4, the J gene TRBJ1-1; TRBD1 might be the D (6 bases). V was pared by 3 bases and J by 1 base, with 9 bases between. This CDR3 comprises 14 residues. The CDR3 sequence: CASSFPGQNTEAFF. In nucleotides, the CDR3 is TGTGCCAGCAGTTTCCCGGGACAGAACACTGAAGCTTTCTTT.

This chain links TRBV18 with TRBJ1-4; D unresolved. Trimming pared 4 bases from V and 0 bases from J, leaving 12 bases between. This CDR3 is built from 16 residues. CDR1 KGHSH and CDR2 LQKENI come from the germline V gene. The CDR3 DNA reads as TGTGCCAGCTCACGGCGACCCGTGACAACTAATGAAAAACTGTTTTTT. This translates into CASSRRPVTTNEKLFF.

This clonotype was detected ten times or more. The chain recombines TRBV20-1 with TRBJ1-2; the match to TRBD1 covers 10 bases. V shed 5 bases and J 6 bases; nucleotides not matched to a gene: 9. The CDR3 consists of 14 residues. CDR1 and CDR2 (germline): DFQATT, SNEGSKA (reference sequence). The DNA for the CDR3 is TGCAGTGCTCCGAGAGGAGGGACAGGGGATGGCTACACCTTC. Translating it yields CSAPRGGTGDGYTF.

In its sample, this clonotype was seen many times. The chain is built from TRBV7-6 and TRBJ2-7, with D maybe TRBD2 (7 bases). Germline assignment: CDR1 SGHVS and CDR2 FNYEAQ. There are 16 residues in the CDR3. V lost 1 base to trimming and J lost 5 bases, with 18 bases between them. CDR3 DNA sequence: TGTGCCAGCAGCTTAGGAGGGGGGGGCCGGCCGGACGAGCAGTACTTC. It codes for CASSLGGGGRPDEQYF.